The present T cell receptor (beta chain) was sequenced within a study of T cell responses to AZD1222 COVID-19 vaccine (dated by TCRdb to the early 2020s). Background on the whole study: A total of 230 to 250 trial participants underwent TCR sequencing, of whom roughly 210 had received two doses of AZD1222 and around 25 had received two doses of the MenACWY control vaccine. Trial participants were enrolled by age into 18-55, 56-69 and 70-plus year subgroups, with about 150, 27 and 61 TCR-sequenced participants respectively. Study-level results and caveats: Most participants were white British and females outnumbered males, and the authors suggested that clonal diversity may have been underestimated. A significant rise in spike-specific TCR breadth and depth was observed after two AZD1222 doses relative to day 0 and relative to MenACWY recipients. The whole spike protein was spanned by vaccine-associated CD4 TCRs, and dominant responses were seen in regions 160-218 and 743-854. Nearly half of unique spike-specific TCRs reportedly recognized epitopes outside regions mutated in the B.1.351 and B.1.1.7 variants. Conclusions about previously exposed vaccinees are limited because only six or seven AZD1222 recipients were SARS-CoV-2 seropositive at baseline. The 56-69-year group was small, and its depth increase did not reach significance, likely because of low power. No day 14 peak-response samples were available, so repertoires were characterized only after the peak T cell response.

This clone has only one observation. This receptor's antigen is unknown. Per-base qualities were not stored, and no clone one base away is much larger. The germline V gene (reference sequence) specifies LGHDT as CDR1 and YNNKEL as CDR2. V gives up 2 bases and J gives up 0 bases, and the segment between their germline ends measures 8 bases. Its CDR3 holds 15 amino acids, cysteine through phenylalanine. Only the CDR3 DNA stays, 45 bases, in frame from base 1. The CDR3 regions of human TCRbeta chains were analyzed by immunosequencing. The published analysis was carried out like this. Repertoire TCRs were matched against a reference library of SARS-CoV-2-specific TCRs generated with the MIRA antigen-specificity platform. Breadth meant the fraction of unique TCRs that were SARS-CoV-2-associated, whereas depth meant the fraction of total T cells that were SARS-CoV-2-associated. Using the MIRA data, every spike-specific TCR was mapped to the spike region that the TCR reacted to and assigned to either a CD4 or a CD8 class. Log10-transformed breadth and depth values were compared by one-way ANOVA with Sidak's multiple comparisons tests. TCRdb stores this immuneACCESS table with in-frame sequences only. Part of the clones is absent; in the studies checked, under half of the shortfall reflects unresolved V genes, and no reason is known for the rest. V, J and clone size are taken as reported in that table, and D and trimming were inferred from the DNA itself. The sample data list roughly 120,000 clones, and around 90% of these were observed just once. Roughly 2.7% of the sample is in the top ten clones.

The sample's time point label, in plain terms: about 28 days (+/-7) after the second vaccine dose. AZD1222 recipients whose second dose came at about 4 weeks and those whose second dose came at about 12 weeks were combined into one group, since spike-specific TCR depth and breadth did not differ between the two schedules. Samples from vaccinated people were obtained from the UK trials COV001 and COV002, which included a single-blind randomized controlled phase 2/3 trial of AZD1222 (ChAdOx1 nCoV-19) in healthy adults. For TCRbeta chain sequencing, PBMC samples were collected from trial participants at day 0 and at day 28 after the second dose.

The starting material was peripheral blood, obtained 28 days after the second AZD1222 dose. The chain joins TRBV3-1 (or the pseudogene TRBV3-2) to TRBJ2-1, with no D gene named confidently. The origin of this receptor is an adult who received the AZD1222 COVID-19 vaccine. The CDR3 sequence is CASSQTENSYNEQFF. Here is the DNA: TGTGCCAGCAGCCAAACAGAAAACTCCTACAATGAGCAGTTCTTC.